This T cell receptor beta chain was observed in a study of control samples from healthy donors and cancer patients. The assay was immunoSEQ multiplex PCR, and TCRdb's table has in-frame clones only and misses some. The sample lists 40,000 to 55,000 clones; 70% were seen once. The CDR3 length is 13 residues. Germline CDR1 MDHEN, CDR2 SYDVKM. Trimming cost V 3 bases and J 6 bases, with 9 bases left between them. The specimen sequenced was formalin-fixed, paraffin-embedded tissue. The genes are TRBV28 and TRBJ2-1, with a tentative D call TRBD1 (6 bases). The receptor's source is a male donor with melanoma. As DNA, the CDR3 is TGTGCCAGCAGTTTGGGGGCCGTCAATGAGCAGTTCTTC. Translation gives CASSLGAVNEQFF.